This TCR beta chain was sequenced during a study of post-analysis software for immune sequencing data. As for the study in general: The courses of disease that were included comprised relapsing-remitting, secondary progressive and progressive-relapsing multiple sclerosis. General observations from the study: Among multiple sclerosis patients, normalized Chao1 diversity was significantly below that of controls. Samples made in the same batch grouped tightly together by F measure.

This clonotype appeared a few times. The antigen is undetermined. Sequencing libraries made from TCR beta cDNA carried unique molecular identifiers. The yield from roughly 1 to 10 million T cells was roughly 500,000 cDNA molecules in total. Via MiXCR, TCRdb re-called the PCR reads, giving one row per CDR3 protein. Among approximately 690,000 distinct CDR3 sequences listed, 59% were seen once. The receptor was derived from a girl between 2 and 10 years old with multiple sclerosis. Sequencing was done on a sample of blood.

The CDR3 is CSAPNSGDYGYTF. CDR3 nucleotide sequence: TGCAGTGCACCAAACAGTGGGGACTATGGCTACACCTTC. This chain connects TRBV20-1 to TRBJ1-2; D gene unclear. The CDR3 contains 13 residues. V was pared by 6 bases and J by 3 bases, with 14 bases between. Germline V CDR1 and CDR2: DFQATT, SNEGSKA (reference sequence).